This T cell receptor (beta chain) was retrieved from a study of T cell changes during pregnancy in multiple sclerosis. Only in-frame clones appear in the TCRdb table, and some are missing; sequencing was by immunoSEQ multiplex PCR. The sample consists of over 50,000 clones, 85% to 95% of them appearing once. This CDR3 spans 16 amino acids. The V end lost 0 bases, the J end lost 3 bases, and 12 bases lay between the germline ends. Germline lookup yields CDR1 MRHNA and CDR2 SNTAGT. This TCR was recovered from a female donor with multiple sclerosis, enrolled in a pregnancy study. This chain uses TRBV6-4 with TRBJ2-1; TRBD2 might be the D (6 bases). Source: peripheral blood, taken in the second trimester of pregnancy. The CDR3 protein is CASSDSSGSGYNEQFF. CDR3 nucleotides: TGTGCCAGCAGTGACTCGAGCGGGTCGGGCTACAATGAGCAGTTCTTC.